The clone carrying this T cell receptor (beta chain) was observed once. The antigen remains unidentified. At one end, the junction sequence differs from germline, possibly due to a read error. This record comes from a study of T cell repertoires in cytomegalovirus infection. Study-wide background: In public TCR beta signatures, there were indications of both CMV infection and matching HLA type. Whole-study results and caveats: Pooled public TCR beta family frequency picked out CMV carriers with the relevant HLA. Ex vivo responses were dominated by HLA-C-restricted CMV-specific TCR beta clonotypes.

TCRdb analysed the reads with MiXCR anew, one entry per CDR3 protein. Of 600,000 to 800,000 distinct CDR3 sequences in the sample, roughly a quarter are singletons; the top ten hold less than 10%. Sequenced: CD8+ T cells from PBMCs. The sequence came from a human donor in good health (CMV status not recorded). Some clones in this sample may be carry-over from other donors' samples.

CDR3 nucleotides: TGTGCCCTGGTCACAGATACGCAGTATTTT. It is translated as CALVTDTQYF. The chain joins TRBV29-1 to TRBJ2-3; D remains ambiguous. CDR3 length: 10 residues. Germline CDR1 SQVTM, CDR2 ANQGSEA.